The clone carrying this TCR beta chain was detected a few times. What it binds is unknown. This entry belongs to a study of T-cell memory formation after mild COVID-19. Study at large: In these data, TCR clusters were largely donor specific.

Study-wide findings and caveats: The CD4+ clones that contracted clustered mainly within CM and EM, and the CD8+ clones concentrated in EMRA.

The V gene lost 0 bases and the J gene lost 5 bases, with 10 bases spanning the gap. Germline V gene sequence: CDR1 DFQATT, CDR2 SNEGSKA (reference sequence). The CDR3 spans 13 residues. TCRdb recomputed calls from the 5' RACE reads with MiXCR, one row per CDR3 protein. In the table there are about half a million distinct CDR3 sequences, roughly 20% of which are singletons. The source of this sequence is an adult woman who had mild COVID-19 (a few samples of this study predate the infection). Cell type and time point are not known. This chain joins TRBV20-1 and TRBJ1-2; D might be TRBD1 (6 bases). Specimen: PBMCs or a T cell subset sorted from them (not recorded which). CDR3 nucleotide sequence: TGCAGTGCTAGAGATGGGCAGGGGTATGGCTACACCTTC. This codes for CSARDGQGYGYTF.